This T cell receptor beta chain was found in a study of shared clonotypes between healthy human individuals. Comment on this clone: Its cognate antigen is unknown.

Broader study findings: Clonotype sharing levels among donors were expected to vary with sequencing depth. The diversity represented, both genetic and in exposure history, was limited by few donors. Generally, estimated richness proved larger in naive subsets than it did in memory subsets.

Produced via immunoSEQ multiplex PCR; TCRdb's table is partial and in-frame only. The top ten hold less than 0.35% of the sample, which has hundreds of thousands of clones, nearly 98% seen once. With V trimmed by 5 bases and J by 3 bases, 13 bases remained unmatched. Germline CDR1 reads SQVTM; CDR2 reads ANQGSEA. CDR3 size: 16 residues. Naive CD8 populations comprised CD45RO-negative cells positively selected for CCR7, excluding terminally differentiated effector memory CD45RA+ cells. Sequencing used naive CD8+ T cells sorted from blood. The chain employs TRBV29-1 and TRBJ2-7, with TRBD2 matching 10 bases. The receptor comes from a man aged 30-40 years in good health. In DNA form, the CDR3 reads TGCAGCGTTTTCGTCTCAAATCTAGCGGGGGTCTACGAGCAGTACTTC. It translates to CSVFVSNLAGVYEQYF.